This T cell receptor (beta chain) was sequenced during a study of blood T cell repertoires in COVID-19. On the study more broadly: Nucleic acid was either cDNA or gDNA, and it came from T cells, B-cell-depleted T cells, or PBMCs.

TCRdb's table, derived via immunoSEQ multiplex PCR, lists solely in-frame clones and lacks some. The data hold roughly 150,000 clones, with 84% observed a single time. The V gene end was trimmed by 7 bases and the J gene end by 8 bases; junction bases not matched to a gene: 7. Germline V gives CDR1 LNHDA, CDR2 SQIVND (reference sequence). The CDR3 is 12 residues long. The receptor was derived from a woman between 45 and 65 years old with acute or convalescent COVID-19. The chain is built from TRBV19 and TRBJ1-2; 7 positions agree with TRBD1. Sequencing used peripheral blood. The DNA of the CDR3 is TGTGCCAGTATGACAGGGAAAGGCGGCTACACCTTC. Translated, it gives CASMTGKGGYTF.